What follows are 10 T cell receptor beta chains derived from one specimen sequenced in a study of T-cell reconstitution after alpha-beta-depleted transplantation in children. The TCRbeta library was prepared with unique molecular identifiers. TCRdb re-analysed the PCR reads in MiXCR, keeping a single row per CDR3 protein. The sample lists 90,000 to 130,000 distinct CDR3 sequences; around a tenth were seen once. Sequencing used PBMCs, obtained before TCRalphabeta/CD19-depleted stem cell transplant. Receptor source: a boy aged 2 to 10 with acute lymphoblastic leukemia, due to receive a stem cell transplant.

The gene calls are TRBV7-8 and TRBJ2-1, with TRBD2 matching over 7 bases. The CDR3 is 16 amino acids. J gave up 0 bases and V 5 bases, and 7 bases lay outside the gene matches. The germline CDR1 and CDR2 sequences are SGHVS and FQNEAQ. The CDR3, as DNA: TGTGCCAGCAGCACCAGCGGGATCGGCTCCTACAATGAGCAGTTCTTC. Translated, it gives CASSTSGIGSYNEQFF.

The chain carries TRBV5-1 and TRBJ1-1; 7 bases are a match to TRBD1. Germline V gives CDR1 SGHRS, CDR2 YFSETQ. CDR3 length: 14 amino acids. V shed 4 bases and J 4 bases; nucleotides not matched to a gene: 7. For the CDR3, the DNA is TGCGCCAGCAGCGCCCGACAGGGCGCCACTGAAGCTTTCTTT. Translating it yields CASSARQGATEAFF.

The V gene is TRBV18, the J gene TRBJ2-3, with D hard to call. Germline CDR1 is KGHSH and CDR2 is LQKENI. The CDR3 is 11 amino acids. The V end was cut by 3 bases, the J end by 5 bases, with 3 bases between. In DNA, the CDR3 is TGTGCCAGCTCACCGGGAGATACGCAGTATTTT. Translation: CASSPGDTQYF. The full variable domain, its missing parts supplied by reference TRBV18 and TRBJ2-3, is NAGVMQNPRHLVRRRGQEARLRCSPMKGHSHVYWYRQLPEEGLKFMVYLQKENIIDESGMPKERFSAEFPKEGPSILRIQQVVRGDSAAYFCASSPGDTQYFGPGTRLTVL.

This clonotype was picked up a small number of times. The rearrangement links TRBV20-1 to TRBJ2-7; TRBD1 might be the D (5 bases). CDR1 DFQATT and CDR2 SNEGSKA come from the germline V gene (reference sequence). The CDR3 sequence is 14 residues long. Trimming took 1 base from V and 3 from J, leaving 13 bases between them. CDR3 sequence (DNA): TGCAGTGCTAGAGGGCAGGGCTACTACTACGAGCAGTACTTC. Protein sequence: CSARGQGYYYEQYF.

This clonotype was detected ten times or more. The chain combines TRBV27 with TRBJ2-7; D is possibly TRBD1 (5 bases). V was trimmed by 5 bases and J by 5 bases, leaving 16 bases between them. This CDR3 contains 14 residues. The germline gives CDR1 MNHEY, CDR2 SMNVEV (reference sequence). CDR3 nucleotides: TGTGCCAGCAGTCTCGACAGAATGGGCAACGAGCAGTACTTC. It is translated as CASSLDRMGNEQYF.

The chain is built from TRBV3-1 and TRBJ1-5; D is undetermined. CDR3 size: 14 residues. The V gene lost 0 bases and the J gene lost 0 bases, with 3 bases spanning the gap. Germline CDR1 LGHDT, CDR2 YNNKEL (reference sequence). Written as DNA, the CDR3 is TGTGCCAGCAGCCAAGATAATAGCAATCAGCCCCAGCATTTT. This sequence encodes CASSQDNSNQPQHF. Complete variable domain (other parts from reference TRBV3-1 and TRBJ1-5): DTAVSQTPKYLVTQMGNDKSIKCEQNLGHDTMYWYKQDSKKFLKIMFSYNNKELIINETVPNRFSPKSPDKAHLNLHINSLELGDSAVYFCASSQDNSNQPQHFGDGTRLSIL.

There are a few counts of this clonotype. The chain employs TRBV6-1 and TRBJ1-6; TRBD1 matches 9 bases. CDR1 MNHNS and CDR2 SASEGT come from the germline V gene. Unmatched junction bases numbered 6, after V lost 8 bases and J lost 7 bases. This CDR3 has 14 amino acids. CDR3 DNA sequence: TGTGCCAGCGGAACAGGGGGCCCCAATTCACCCCTCCACTTT. Its protein is CASGTGGPNSPLHF.

The rearrangement joins TRBV5-1 to TRBJ1-1; D possibly corresponds to TRBD1 (5 bases). V was pared by 3 bases and J by 4 bases, with 13 bases between. CDR3 length: 14 residues. Germline V gives CDR1 SGHRS, CDR2 YFSETQ. CDR3: CASSSSGGATEAFF. The CDR3 nucleotides read TGCGCCAGCAGCTCTTCCGGCGGGGCCACTGAAGCTTTCTTT.

The V gene is TRBV5-6, the J gene TRBJ2-7; 10 bases are a match to TRBD1. Looked up from germline, CDR1 is SGHDT and CDR2 is YYEEEE. Germline trimming cut 2 bases from V and 5 bases from J; bases unmatched to any gene: 7. CDR3 length: 15 amino acids. CDR3 bases: TGTGCCAGCAGCTTTCCCGGGACAGGGGCAAACGAGCAGTACTTC. This gives the protein CASSFPGTGANEQYF.

This clonotype was detected ten times or more. The chain combines TRBV20-1 with TRBJ1-2; 8 bases are shared with TRBD1. Trimming took 0 bases from V and 10 from J; bases not matched to a gene: 4. The CDR3 runs to 12 residues. CDR1 and CDR2 from the germline V gene are DFQATT and SNEGSKA (reference sequence). DNA of the CDR3: TGCAGTGCTAGAGATAAGCAGGGGGCCTACACCTTC. Translated, it gives CSARDKQGAYTF.